The 26 T cell receptor beta chains below were found in one sample sequenced in a study of beta chain features in type 1 diabetes. Expressed TCRB transcripts were sequenced, since all the RNA that had been isolated was reverse transcribed. Using immunoSEQ multiplex PCR, the repertoire was profiled, and TCRdb retains in-frame clones only, with some absent. The sample records 250,000 to 400,000 clones, 14% being singletons. Material for sequencing was central memory CD4+ T cells from blood. The origin of the receptors is a man younger than 40 in good health.

This clone has just a few counts. V is TRBV29-1 and J is TRBJ2-1; 7 nucleotides align to TRBD2. J lost 8 bases, V lost 2 bases, and 12 bases had no gene match. Germline loops: CDR1 SQVTM, CDR2 ANQGSEA. There are 15 residues in the CDR3. This CDR3 is CSVELGHAGADEQFF. DNA for the CDR3: TGCAGCGTTGAATTGGGGCACGCGGGAGCAGATGAGCAGTTCTTC.

This clone was observed at least ten times. The rearrangement uses TRBV19 and TRBJ2-1, with 7 nucleotides matching TRBD1. The junction had 9 bases not matched to a gene; V was cut back by 7 bases and J by 0 bases. Per the germline V gene, CDR1 is LNHDA and CDR2 is SQIVND (reference sequence). The CDR3 spans 16 residues. CDR3 in amino acids: CASISQGKSSYNEQFF. In DNA, the CDR3 is TGTGCCAGTATTTCACAGGGGAAGAGCTCCTACAATGAGCAGTTCTTC. Full variable domain (outside the CDR3, taken from reference TRBV19 and TRBJ2-1): DGGITQSPKYLFRKEGQNVTLSCEQNLNHDAMYWYRQDPGQGLRLIYYSQIVNDFQKGDIAEGYSVSREKKESFPLTVTSAQKNPTAFYLCASISQGKSSYNEQFFGPGTRLTVL.

The chain has TRBV30 and TRBJ2-3; D is ambiguous. V lost 3 bases to trimming and J lost 1 base, with 5 bases between them. Germline CDR1 is GTSNPN and CDR2 is SVGIG (reference sequence). The CDR3 totals 12 residues. CDR3 region: CAWSPGTDTQYF. The CDR3 region has the DNA TGTGCCTGGAGCCCGGGCACAGATACGCAGTATTTT.

This clone was observed a handful of times. The chain couples TRBV6-1 to TRBJ2-1, with 9 bases that match TRBD2. The CDR3 totals 15 residues. J was trimmed by 4 bases and V by 6 bases; bases with no gene match: 7. Germline CDR1 is MNHNS and CDR2 is SASEGT. The CDR3 nucleotides read TGTGCCAGCAGAGGACTAGCGAGAGATTACAATGAGCAGTTCTTC. Translation gives CASRGLARDYNEQFF.

Points on this clone: Other nucleotide sequences in the sample specify the same CDR3. V is TRBV7-8 and J is TRBJ2-5; TRBD2 might be the D (5 bases). From germline, CDR1 is SGHVS and CDR2 FQNEAQ. The V and J ends lost 2 bases and 7 bases respectively, with 17 bases between them. CDR3 length: 15 residues. CDR3 residues: CASSLKSLDGGTQYF. The CDR3 DNA reads TGTGCCAGCAGCTTAAAGTCCCTCGATGGAGGGACCCAGTACTTC. Based on the CDR3 plus reference TRBV7-8 and TRBJ2-5, the full variable domain is GAGVSQSPRYKVAKRGQDVALRCDPISGHVSLFWYQQALGQGPEFLTYFQNEAQLDKSGLPSDRFFAERPEGSVSTLKIQRTQQEDSAVYLCASSLKSLDGGTQYFGPGTRLLVL.

As regards this clone: Germline is not matched at one junction end, which may reflect a read error. V usage is TRBV7-7 and J usage is TRBJ2-3; no clear D gene. This CDR3 is 14 amino acids long. CDR1 is SSHAT and CDR2 is FNYEAQ in the germline V gene (reference sequence). CDR3 protein: CASSFGRPPDTQYF. CDR3 nucleotide sequence: TGTGCTAGCAGCTTTGGAAGGCCGCCAGATACGCAGTATTTT.

This clone was seen only a few times. Other DNA sequences in this specimen translate into the identical CDR3. The V gene is TRBV30, the J gene TRBJ1-5; no clear D. Trimming took off 3 bases at V and 5 bases at J, with 11 bases between the two ends. The V gene's germline CDR1 is GTSNPN and CDR2 SVGIG (reference sequence). The CDR3 contains 13 residues. The CDR3 loop is CAWSVGLDQPQHF. Here the CDR3 DNA reads TGTGCCTGGAGCGTCGGTTTGGATCAGCCCCAGCATTTT.

The rearrangement uses TRBV5-6 and TRBJ2-3; no definite D call. Germline lookup yields CDR1 SGHDT and CDR2 YYEEEE. The CDR3 extends over 15 amino acids. The V and J ends lost 4 bases and 4 bases respectively, with 16 bases between them. The CDR3 is CASSRPGPGSDTQYF. CDR3 nucleotides: TGTGCCAGCAGCCGACCGGGCCCCGGCTCAGATACGCAGTATTTT.

With regard to this clone: Relative to the germline gene, one junction end is altered; a read error may explain this. The same CDR3 also results from other DNA sequences found in this sample. This rearrangement joins TRBV4-1 to TRBJ1-5; D is perhaps TRBD1 (5 bases). The germline V gene encodes CDR1 MGHRA and CDR2 YSYEKL. The CDR3 has 15 residues. CDR3 in DNA: TGTGCCAGCAGCCAAGGGACGGGGCTCAATCAGCCCCAGCATTTT. Protein sequence: CASSQGTGLNQPQHF.

Here the CDR3 reads CASTPVWRGLKETQYF. DNA for the CDR3: TGTGCCAGTACCCCGGTCTGGCGGGGGCTAAAAGAGACCCAGTACTTC. The chain links TRBV19 to TRBJ2-5; D is possibly TRBD2 (7 bases). Trimming stripped 7 bases from V and 3 bases from J, with 21 bases between. This CDR3 contains 16 residues. Germline V gene data show CDR1 as LNHDA and CDR2 as SQIVND (reference sequence). Complete variable domain (other parts from reference TRBV19 and TRBJ2-5): DGGITQSPKYLFRKEGQNVTLSCEQNLNHDAMYWYRQDPGQGLRLIYYSQIVNDFQKGDIAEGYSVSREKKESFPLTVTSAQKNPTAFYLCASTPVWRGLKETQYFGPGTRLLVL.

This clone was counted a few times. The chain employs TRBV27 and TRBJ1-1; D is unresolved. V lost 2 bases, J lost 3 bases, and 13 bases lay in between. Germline V lookup: CDR1 MNHEY, CDR2 SMNVEV (reference sequence). The CDR3 runs to 15 residues. CDR3 DNA: TGTGCCAGCAGTTTAAGTCTTACCGGTTACACTGAAGCTTTCTTT. This encodes CASSLSLTGYTEAFF.

J is TRBJ1-1 and V is TRBV6-1; D remains ambiguous. Germline V gene sequence: CDR1 MNHNS, CDR2 SASEGT. The CDR3 has 13 amino acids. Trimming removed 6 bases from V and 12 bases from J, with 20 bases in between. CDR3 coding DNA: TGTGCCAGCAGCGAACGGGCCGGTCAGCAAACTTTCTTT. It encodes CASSERAGQQTFF.

This clone showed up just a few times. In DNA, the CDR3 is TGCGCCAGCAGCCTACAGGGGAGGGAGACTGAAGCTTTCTTT. As protein: CASSLQGRETEAFF. The gene calls are TRBV5-1 and TRBJ1-1; 7 bases agree with TRBD1. The V and J ends lost 4 bases and 5 bases, in that order; junction bases with no gene match: 8. Germline loops: CDR1 SGHRS, CDR2 YFSETQ. This CDR3 has 14 amino acids.

This clone has only a few counts. This same CDR3 is encoded by further DNA sequences in the sample. This sequence joins TRBV7-9 and TRBJ2-2; D remains ambiguous. Trimming stripped 1 base from V and 1 base from J, with 4 bases between. Per germline, CDR1 SEHNR and CDR2 FQNEAQ (reference sequence). The CDR3 extends over 14 amino acids. The CDR3 coding sequence is TGTGCCAGCAGCTTAGTACAGAACACCGGGGAGCTGTTTTTT. It yields the protein CASSLVQNTGELFF.

The rearrangement joins TRBV7-9 to TRBJ2-5, with 9 bases identical to TRBD1. The ends lost 3 bases at V and 5 bases at J; junction bases unmatched: 4. This CDR3 has 14 amino acids. Germline values: CDR1 SEHNR, CDR2 FQNEAQ (reference sequence). The CDR3 spells CASSLGQGVETQYF. In DNA form, the CDR3 reads TGTGCCAGCAGCTTGGGACAGGGTGTGGAGACCCAGTACTTC.

The chain employs TRBV4-2 and TRBJ1-5; D unresolved. Germline-derived CDR1 and CDR2 are LGHNA and YNFKEQ. CDR3 length: 16 amino acids. V shed 1 base and J shed 2 bases, with 12 bases lying between them. CDR3 in DNA: TGTGCCAGCAGCCAAGTTTCGGGGTGGGGCAATCAGCCCCAGCATTTT. Amino acid sequence: CASSQVSGWGNQPQHF.

This clone occurred a few times. The rearrangement joins TRBV30 to TRBJ2-1; 9 bases match TRBD1. Germline CDR1 is GTSNPN and CDR2 is SVGIG (reference sequence). Trimming took 8 bases from V and 7 from J; bases not matched to a gene: 12. This CDR3 has 14 residues. CDR3 sequence reads: CAGTGSGGWNEQFF. CDR3 in DNA: TGTGCCGGGACAGGGAGCGGCGGGTGGAATGAGCAGTTCTTC.

The V and J genes are TRBV6-1 and TRBJ1-3; 8 bases are a match to TRBD1. Per germline, CDR1 MNHNS and CDR2 SASEGT. The V and J ends lost 2 bases and 1 base, in that order; junction bases with no gene match: 4. The CDR3 has 16 amino acids. The DNA of the CDR3 is TGTGCCAGCAGTGAACAGGGGGCCCGTTCTGGAAACACCATATATTTT. This codes for CASSEQGARSGNTIYF.

The chain is built from TRBV7-6 and TRBJ2-3; 8 nucleotides match TRBD2. Trimming at V came to 1 base and at J to 4 bases, leaving 10 bases not matched to a gene. The CDR3 spans 17 residues. Looked up from germline, CDR1 is SGHVS and CDR2 is FNYEAQ. CDR3: CASSLGSAGLVPDTQYF. The DNA of the CDR3 is TGTGCCAGCAGCTTAGGGAGCGCGGGACTAGTCCCAGATACGCAGTATTTT.

The rearrangement uses TRBV7-6 and TRBJ2-7; D gene uncertain. The CDR3 totals 16 residues. CDR1 is SGHVS, CDR2 FNYEAQ, per germline. V was cut by 4 bases and J by 3 bases, with 19 bases left in between. CDR3 residues: CASSSPPAWVLYEQYV. CDR3 bases: TGTGCCAGCAGCTCCCCCCCCGCGTGGGTCCTCTACGAGCAGTACGTC.

This clone was detected only a few times. V is TRBV11-3 and J is TRBJ2-5; D not resolved. This CDR3 region has 15 residues. The germline CDR1 and CDR2 sequences are SGHNT and YENEEA. V was clipped by 5 bases and J by 0 bases, with 13 bases between them. CDR3 in DNA: TGTGCCAGCAGCCCGCCCCGGGTCCACCAAGAGACCCAGTACTTC. As protein: CASSPPRVHQETQYF.

The V call is TRBV6-5, the J call TRBJ1-3; no definite D call. CDR1 and CDR2 from the germline V gene are MNHEY and SVGAGI. V lost 0 bases to trimming and J lost 8 bases, with 17 bases between them. CDR3 size: 16 residues. CDR3 sequence reads: CASSYSWVAEADTIYF. The CDR3 DNA is TGTGCCAGCAGTTACTCTTGGGTGGCCGAGGCCGACACCATATATTTT.

The rearrangement joins TRBV15 to TRBJ2-3; TRBD2 agrees at 13 bases. The CDR3 covers 22 residues. Germline CDR1 reads LNHNV; CDR2 reads YYDKDF (reference sequence). The ends lost 1 base at V and 4 bases at J; junction bases unmatched: 20. The CDR3 DNA follows: TGTGCCACCAGCAGAGCCGTCCCGGGACTAGCGGGAAGGCATCTTTTCGCAGATACGCAGTATTTT. It translates to CATSRAVPGLAGRHLFADTQYF. Full variable domain (missing parts from reference TRBV15 and TRBJ2-3): DAMVIQNPRYQVTQFGKPVTLSCSQTLNHNVMYWYQQKSSQAPKLLFHYYDKDFNNEADTPDNFQSRRPNTSFCFLDIRSPGLGDTAMYLCATSRAVPGLAGRHLFADTQYFGPGTRLTVL.

The V and J genes are TRBV7-8 and TRBJ2-7, with TRBD1 matching 8 bases. J gave up 1 base and V 4 bases, and 3 bases lay outside the gene matches. The CDR3 extends over 14 amino acids. CDR1 is SGHVS, CDR2 FQNEAQ, per germline. CDR3 DNA: TGTGCCAGCAGCTCCGGGACAGGATCCTACGAGCAGTACGTC. Translation gives CASSSGTGSYEQYV.

This clone was counted only a few times. The chain recombines TRBV18 with TRBJ2-3, with 7 bases fitting TRBD2. The CDR3 totals 16 residues. Losses at the gene ends were 2 bases for V and 1 base for J; bases not matched to a gene: 6. Germline V gene data show CDR1 as KGHSH and CDR2 as LQKENI. The CDR3 DNA sequence: TGTGCCAGCTCACCAGGCCGGGGGGTTGGCACAGATACGCAGTATTTT. Protein sequence: CASSPGRGVGTDTQYF.

This clone was found many times. V usage is TRBV7-9 and J usage is TRBJ2-1; D possibly corresponds to TRBD1 (5 bases). V was trimmed by 3 bases and J by 11 bases, leaving 11 bases between them. The CDR3 runs to 12 residues. From germline, CDR1 is SEHNR and CDR2 FQNEAQ (reference sequence). CDR3 sequence reads: CASSFPRTKQFF. The CDR3 DNA follows: TGTGCCAGCAGCTTCCCGAGGACAAAGCAGTTCTTC.